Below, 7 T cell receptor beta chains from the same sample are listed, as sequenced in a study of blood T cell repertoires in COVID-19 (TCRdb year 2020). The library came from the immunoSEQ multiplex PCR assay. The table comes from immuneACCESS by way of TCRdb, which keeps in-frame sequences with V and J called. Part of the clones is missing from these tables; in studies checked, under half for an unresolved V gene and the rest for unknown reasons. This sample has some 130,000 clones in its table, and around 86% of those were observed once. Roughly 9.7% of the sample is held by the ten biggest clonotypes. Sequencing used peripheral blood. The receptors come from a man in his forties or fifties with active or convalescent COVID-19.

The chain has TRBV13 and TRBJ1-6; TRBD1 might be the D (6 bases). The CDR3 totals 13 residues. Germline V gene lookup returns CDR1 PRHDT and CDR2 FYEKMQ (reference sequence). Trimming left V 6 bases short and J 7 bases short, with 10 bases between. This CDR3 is CASSHQGNSPLHF. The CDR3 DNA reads TGTGCCAGCAGTCATCAGGGGAATTCACCCCTCCACTTT.

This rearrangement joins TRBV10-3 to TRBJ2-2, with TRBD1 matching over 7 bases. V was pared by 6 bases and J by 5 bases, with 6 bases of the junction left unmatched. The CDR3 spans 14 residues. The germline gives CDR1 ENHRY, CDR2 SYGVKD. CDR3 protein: CAIRPDRETGELFF. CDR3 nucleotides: TGTGCCATCAGGCCTGACAGGGAAACCGGGGAGCTGTTTTTT.

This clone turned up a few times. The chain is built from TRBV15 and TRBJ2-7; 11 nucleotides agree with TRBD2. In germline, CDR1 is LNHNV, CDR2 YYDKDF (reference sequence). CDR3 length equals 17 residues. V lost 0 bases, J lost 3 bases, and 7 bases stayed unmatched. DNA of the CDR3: TGTGCCACCAGCAGAGATAGACTAGCGGGGAGCAACTACGAGCAGTACTTC. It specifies CATSRDRLAGSNYEQYF.

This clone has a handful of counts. The chain's CDR3 is CASSSRQGGEKLFF. The DNA of the CDR3 is TGTGCCAGCAGCTCGCGACAGGGAGGTGAAAAACTGTTTTTT. The rearrangement uses TRBV6-5 and TRBJ1-4; 7 bases are a match to TRBD1. J lost 7 bases, V lost 6 bases, and 8 bases had no gene match. The CDR3 runs 14 residues. The V gene's germline CDR1 is MNHEY and CDR2 SVGAGI.

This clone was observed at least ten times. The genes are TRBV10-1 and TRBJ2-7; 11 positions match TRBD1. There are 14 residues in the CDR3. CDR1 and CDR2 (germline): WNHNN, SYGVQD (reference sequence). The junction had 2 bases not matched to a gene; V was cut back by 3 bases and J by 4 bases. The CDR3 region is CASSDGQGAYEQYF. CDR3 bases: TGCGCCAGCAGTGATGGACAGGGGGCTTACGAGCAGTACTTC.

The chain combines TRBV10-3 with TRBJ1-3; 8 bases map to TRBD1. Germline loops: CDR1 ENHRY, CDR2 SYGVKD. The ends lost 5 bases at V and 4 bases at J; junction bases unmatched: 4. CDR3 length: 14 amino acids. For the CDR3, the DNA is TGTGCCATCAGTAACGGACAGGGCGGAAACACCATATATTTT. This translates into CAISNGQGGNTIYF.

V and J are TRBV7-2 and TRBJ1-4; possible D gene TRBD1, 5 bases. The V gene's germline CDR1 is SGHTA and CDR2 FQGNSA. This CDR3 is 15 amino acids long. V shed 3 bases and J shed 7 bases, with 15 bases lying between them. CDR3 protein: CASSFSRQGGEKLFF. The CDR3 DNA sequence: TGTGCCAGCAGCTTCAGCAGGCAGGGAGGTGAAAAACTGTTTTTT.